This TCR beta chain was recovered during a study of spatial heterogeneity in lung cancer. Study as a whole: There were consistently more beta-chain sequences detected than alpha-chain sequences. Study-wide points: Mutation counts in tumors were tracked by counts of expanded intratumoral alpha and beta TCRs. The counts of expanded TCRs, ubiquitous and regional, tracked ubiquitous and regional nonsynonymous mutations, respectively.

Noted time point: sample taken at primary tumor resection. This clonotype was observed at least ten times. What it binds is unknown. Unique molecular identifiers, one per molecule, were present on every TCR cDNA molecule. MiXCR was run by TCRdb on the 5' RACE reads, yielding one entry per CDR3 protein. The repertoire holds some 15,000 distinct CDR3 sequences, with 7.3% as singletons. Trimming cost V 3 bases and J 0 bases, with 9 bases left between them. Looked up from germline, CDR1 is PRHDT and CDR2 is FYEKMQ (reference sequence). This CDR3 has 15 residues. This chain connects TRBV13 to TRBJ2-1; perhaps TRBD1 as D (6 bases). This specimen consisted of lung tumor tissue, obtained at surgery. The clonotype comes from a male donor with early-stage non-small cell lung cancer. The CDR3 sequence: CASSFGQSSYNEQFF. DNA for the CDR3: TGTGCCAGCAGCTTTGGACAGAGCTCCTACAATGAGCAGTTCTTC.